The present T cell receptor beta chain was sequenced within a study of molecular identifiers for immune sequencing clone quantification. Sorting defined naive CD8 T cells as CD8+CD4-CCR7+CD45RA+. A single record per CDR3 protein comes from TCRdb applying MiXCR to the PCR reads. The table has more than 85,000 distinct CDR3 sequences, under 40% seen once. This clonotype was counted at least ten times. The CDR3 runs to 13 residues. V was shortened by 5 bases and J by 3 bases, with 11 bases between the two germline ends. The germline V gene encodes CDR1 MNHEY and CDR2 SVGEGT. This clonotype was obtained from a human donor in good health. Some libraries in this study had Jurkat cell RNA spiked in. The source material was naive CD8+ T cells from blood, with Jurkat cell RNA spiked in. As for subset: FACS-sorted CD8+CD4-CCR7+CD45RA+ naive T cells. The chain carries TRBV6-2 or TRBV6-3 and TRBJ2-7, with a possible D match to TRBD2 (6 bases). The CDR3 region is CASSIGTYYEQYF. CDR3 nucleotide sequence: TGTGCCAGCAGTATTGGGACTTACTACGAGCAGTACTTC.